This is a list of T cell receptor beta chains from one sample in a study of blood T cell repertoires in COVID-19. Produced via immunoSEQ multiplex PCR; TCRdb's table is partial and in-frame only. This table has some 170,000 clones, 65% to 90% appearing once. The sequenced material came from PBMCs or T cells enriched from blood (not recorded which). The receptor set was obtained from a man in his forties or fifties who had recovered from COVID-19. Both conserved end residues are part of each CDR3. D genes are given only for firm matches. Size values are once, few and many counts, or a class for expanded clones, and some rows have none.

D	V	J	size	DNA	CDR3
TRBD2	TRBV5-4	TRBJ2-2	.	TGTGCCAGCAGCCCCCCTCGGGGGGTTGACACCGGGGAGCTGTTTTTT	CASSPPRGVDTGELFF
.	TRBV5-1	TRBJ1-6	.	TGCGCCAGCAGCTTGGACGGACAGAAAAATAATTCACCCCTCCACTTT	CASSLDGQKNNSPLHF
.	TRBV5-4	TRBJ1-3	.	TGTGCCAGCAGGTCGGAGACTGGAAACACCATATATTTT	CASRSETGNTIYF
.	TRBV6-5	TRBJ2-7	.	TGTGCCAGCAGTTACTCAGACCCCGGGACACCGTACGAGCAGTACTTC	CASSYSDPGTPYEQYF
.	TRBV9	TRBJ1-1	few	TGTGCCAGCAGCGTAATGTCGGACACTGAAGCTTTCTTT	CASSVMSDTEAFF
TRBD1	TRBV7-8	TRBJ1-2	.	TGTGCCAGCAGCCGGAGGACAGGGGAAGGGAGCTATGGCTACACCTTC	CASSRRTGEGSYGYTF
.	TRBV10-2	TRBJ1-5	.	TGCGCCAGCAGTGATGACAAGGTCAATCAGCCCCAGCATTTT	CASSDDKVNQPQHF
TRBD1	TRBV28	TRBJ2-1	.	TGTGCCAGCAGGAACAGGGGTGGATACAATGAGCAGTTCTTC	CASRNRGGYNEQFF
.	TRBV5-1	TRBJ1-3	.	TGCGCCAGCAGCTTGTCTGACACCAGCTCTGGAAACACCATATATTTT	CASSLSDTSSGNTIYF
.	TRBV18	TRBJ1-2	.	TGTGCCAGTGCCATTCAGGGCGACTATGGCTACACCTTC	CASAIQGDYGYTF
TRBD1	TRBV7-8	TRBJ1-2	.	TGTGCCAGCAGCATTATACAGGGGCCGCGGACCGGCTACACCTTC	CASSIIQGPRTGYTF
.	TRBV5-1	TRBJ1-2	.	TGCGCCAGCAGCCCTGAAGCAGGGCCCTATGGCTACACCTTC	CASSPEAGPYGYTF
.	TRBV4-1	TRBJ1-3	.	TGCGCCAGCAGCCAAGATGGTGGAGGGACCGTCTCTGGAAACACCATATATTTT	CASSQDGGGTVSGNTIYF
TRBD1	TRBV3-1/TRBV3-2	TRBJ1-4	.	TGTGCCAGCAGCCATCGCCATTCAGGGGGTCCTAATGAAAAACTGTTTTTT	CASSHRHSGGPNEKLFF
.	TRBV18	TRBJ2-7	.	TGTGCCAGCTCACCCGTCCTAGATAGATACGAGCAGTACTTC	CASSPVLDRYEQYF
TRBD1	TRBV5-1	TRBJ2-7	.	TGCGCCAGCAGCTCCCCGGGACAGGGGGCCTACGAGCAGTACTTC	CASSSPGQGAYEQYF
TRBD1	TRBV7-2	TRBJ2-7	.	TGTGCCAGCAGCCAGGCAACCGGGACAGGGGACTACGAGCAGTACTTC	CASSQATGTGDYEQYF